The 21 T cell receptor beta chains below all came from one sample that was sequenced in a study of radiotherapy plus CTLA-4 blockade in lung cancer. Libraries were prepared by immunoSEQ multiplex PCR; TCRdb keeps only in-frame clonotypes and omits some of them. Among tens of thousands of clones listed, 55% to 75% were seen once. The starting material was peripheral blood, obtained from a patient treated with radiotherapy plus ipilimumab. The receptors derive from a human donor with non-small cell lung cancer who had stable disease on radiotherapy plus ipilimumab.

This chain links TRBV18 with TRBJ1-1; tentative D call: TRBD1 (6 bases). The germline gives CDR1 KGHSH, CDR2 LQKENI. The V end lost 3 bases, the J end lost 5 bases, and 16 bases lay between the germline ends. The CDR3 extends over 15 amino acids. The CDR3 reads CASSPTSGAGTEAFF. The CDR3 nucleotides read TGTGCCAGCTCACCCACCTCAGGGGCAGGAACTGAAGCTTTCTTT.

The chain uses TRBV6-5 and TRBJ1-2, with TRBD1 matching over 7 bases. V dropped 2 bases and J dropped 7; count of bases not matched to a gene: 4. The CDR3 loop spans 13 amino acids. The germline V gene encodes CDR1 MNHEY and CDR2 SVGAGI. CDR3 in DNA: TGTGCCAGCAGTTACCGGCAGGGGGTTGGCTACACCTTC. Protein product: CASSYRQGVGYTF.

This clone was picked up one time. The chain uses TRBV7-8 and TRBJ2-5; D is uncertain. V was cut by 6 bases and J by 2 bases, with 4 bases left in between. The CDR3 is made up of 11 amino acids. Germline-derived CDR1 and CDR2 are SGHVS and FQNEAQ. The CDR3 loop reads CASRSQETQYF. CDR3 nucleotide sequence: TGTGCCAGCAGGTCACAAGAGACCCAGTACTTC.

The V gene is TRBV27, the J gene TRBJ2-2; D perhaps matches TRBD1 (5 bases). Germline V gives CDR1 MNHEY, CDR2 SMNVEV (reference sequence). V was shortened by 0 bases and J by 5 bases, with 13 bases between the two germline ends. The CDR3 spans 16 residues. CDR3 in DNA: TGTGCCAGCAGTTTATCAGGCAGGGTAGGGACCGGGGAGCTGTTTTTT. It specifies CASSLSGRVGTGELFF.

The rearrangement joins TRBV6-4 to TRBJ2-6; perhaps TRBD2 as D (5 bases). CDR1 MRHNA and CDR2 SNTAGT come from the germline V gene. The ends were cut back, 2 bases at V and 0 bases at J, with 5 bases in the middle. This CDR3 contains 15 residues. The CDR3 region has the DNA TGTGCCAGCAGTGACACTAGCTCTGGGGCCAACGTCCTGACTTTC. It specifies CASSDTSSGANVLTF.

The rearrangement uses TRBV20-1 and TRBJ1-2, with TRBD1 as a possible D gene (5 bases). The V end lost 6 bases, the J end lost 7 bases, and 12 bases lay between the germline ends. CDR1 DFQATT and CDR2 SNEGSKA come from the germline V gene (reference sequence). CDR3 length: 11 residues. CDR3 amino acids: CSATGNGGYTF. The DNA of the CDR3 is TGCAGTGCCACAGGAAACGGTGGCTACACCTTC.

The V and J genes are TRBV7-2 and TRBJ2-7, with 8 bases fitting TRBD1. With 1 base clipped from V and 2 bases from J, the junction kept 4 bases outside the gene matches. The CDR3 has 15 residues. The germline V gene has CDR1 SGHTA and CDR2 FQGNSA. The CDR3 DNA follows: TGTGCCAGCAGCTTAGGTGGGACAGGTCCCTACGAGCAGTACTTC. Its translation: CASSLGGTGPYEQYF.

In DNA form, the CDR3 reads TGCGCCAGCAGCTTGGTCGGACAGCTAAACTATGGCTACACCTTC. It yields the protein CASSLVGQLNYGYTF. This chain links TRBV5-1 with TRBJ1-2; D may be TRBD1 (6 bases). Germline lookup yields CDR1 SGHRS and CDR2 YFSETQ. Trimming left V 0 bases short and J 2 bases short, with 11 bases between. The CDR3 is 15 amino acids.

V usage is TRBV19 and J usage is TRBJ1-5, with TRBD1 matching 7 bases. The germline V gene encodes CDR1 LNHDA and CDR2 SQIVND (reference sequence). The CDR3 has 16 amino acids. Trimming at V came to 3 bases and at J to 4 bases, leaving 9 bases not matched to a gene. The chain's CDR3 is CASSISGTAGNQPQHF. CDR3 bases: TGTGCCAGTAGTATCTCCGGGACAGCTGGGAATCAGCCCCAGCATTTT.

V is TRBV5-1 and J is TRBJ2-1; 8 bases are a match to TRBD2. Germline CDR1 SGHRS, CDR2 YFSETQ. The CDR3 spans 15 residues. V lost 1 base, J lost 1 base, and 1 base stayed unmatched. CDR3 nucleotide sequence: TGCGCCAGCAGCTTGACTAGCGGATCCTACAATGAGCAGTTCTTC. Its protein product is CASSLTSGSYNEQFF.

The sample holds a few counts of this clone. The chain employs TRBV7-9 and TRBJ1-3; D is unclear. The CDR3 sequence is 14 residues long. The V gene's germline CDR1 is SEHNR and CDR2 FQNEAQ (reference sequence). Trimming took off 8 bases at V and 2 bases at J, with 13 bases between the two ends. The CDR3 DNA sequence: TGTGCCAGCGGATCAGGCCCCGCTGGAAACACCATATATTTT. It is translated as CASGSGPAGNTIYF.

V gene TRBV6-6 combines with J gene TRBJ1-2, with 10 nucleotides matching TRBD1. This CDR3 contains 14 residues. Germline CDR1 reads MNHNY; CDR2 reads SVGAGI (reference sequence). The V and J ends lost 5 bases and 8 bases, in that order; junction bases with no gene match: 8. CDR3 in amino acids: CASSDRGLVEGYTF. CDR3 coding DNA: TGTGCCAGCAGTGACAGGGGGCTGGTAGAGGGCTACACCTTC.

The chain links TRBV2 to TRBJ1-6, with D hard to call. The germline gives CDR1 SNHLY, CDR2 FYNNEI. The CDR3 is made up of 13 amino acids. The V and J ends lost 8 bases and 4 bases respectively, with 9 bases between them. The CDR3 region has the DNA TGTGCCAGCGGCCCGCAATATAATTCACCCCTCCACTTT. Amino acid sequence: CASGPQYNSPLHF.

J is TRBJ2-2 and V is TRBV15; no firm D call. Germline V gene sequence: CDR1 LNHNV, CDR2 YYDKDF (reference sequence). The CDR3 consists of 15 residues. Trimming took 0 bases from V and 3 from J, leaving 8 bases between them. The chain's CDR3 is CATSREGRYTGELFF. DNA for the CDR3: TGTGCCACCAGCAGAGAGGGCAGGTACACCGGGGAGCTGTTTTTT. The complete variable domain, with remaining parts taken from reference TRBV15 and TRBJ2-2, reads DAMVIQNPRYQVTQFGKPVTLSCSQTLNHNVMYWYQQKSSQAPKLLFHYYDKDFNNEADTPDNFQSRRPNTSFCFLDIRSPGLGDTAMYLCATSREGRYTGELFFGEGSRLTVL.

The chain links TRBV7-8 to TRBJ1-3, with D uncertain. This CDR3 has 17 amino acids. The V gene lost 5 bases and the J gene lost 0 bases, with 17 bases spanning the gap. Germline assignment: CDR1 SGHVS and CDR2 FQNEAQ. Here the CDR3 reads CASSGGWGSGSGNTIYF. The CDR3 DNA sequence: TGTGCCAGCAGCGGAGGTTGGGGTTCTGGCTCTGGAAACACCATATATTTT.

The chain joins TRBV9 to TRBJ1-3; 7 bases are a match to TRBD1. The CDR3 has 15 amino acids. J lost 5 bases, V lost 3 bases, and 8 bases had no gene match. Germline V gives CDR1 SGDLS, CDR2 YYNGEE. DNA for the CDR3: TGTGCCAGCAGCGCGCTATCGACAGGGAGAAACACCATATATTTT. Its translation is CASSALSTGRNTIYF.

This clone was observed a few times. The J gene is TRBJ2-1, the V gene TRBV7-6; 8 bases align to TRBD1. This CDR3 is built from 14 residues. Germline lookup yields CDR1 SGHVS and CDR2 FNYEAQ. V gave up 2 bases and J gave up 6 bases; unmatched junction bases: 3. Here the CDR3 reads CASSLTGGTNEQFF. Written as DNA, the CDR3 is TGTGCCAGCAGCTTAACAGGGGGTACCAATGAGCAGTTCTTC.

The genes are TRBV4-2 and TRBJ1-2; D remains unclear. The CDR3 extends over 17 amino acids. Germline loops: CDR1 LGHNA, CDR2 YNFKEQ. V was pared by 4 bases and J by 5 bases, with 23 bases between. The CDR3 DNA reads TGTGCCAGCAGCCTAATTTACACCGGACGGGATTCATATGGCTACACCTTC. It is translated as CASSLIYTGRDSYGYTF.

This clone was observed once. The same CDR3 can be traced to other DNA sequences in this sample. V is TRBV7-9 and J is TRBJ2-2, with a possible D match to TRBD1 (6 bases). Germline CDR1 and CDR2: SEHNR and FQNEAQ (reference sequence). V lost 1 base and J lost 4, with 7 bases in between. The length of the CDR3 is 14 residues. CDR3 DNA: TGTGCCAGCAGCTTAGACAGGGCCACCGGGGAGCTGTTTTTT. It yields the protein CASSLDRATGELFF. Complete variable domain (other parts from reference TRBV7-9 and TRBJ2-2): DTGVSQNPRHKITKRGQNVTFRCDPISEHNRLYWYRQTLGQGPEFLTYFQNEAQLEKSRLLSDRFSAERPKGSFSTLEIQRTEQGDSAMYLCASSLDRATGELFFGEGSRLTVL.

The genes are TRBV7-9 and TRBJ2-4, with a tentative D call TRBD2 (6 bases). The length of the CDR3 is 17 residues. CDR1 and CDR2 (germline): SEHNR, FQNEAQ (reference sequence). Trimming cost V 1 base and J 1 base, with 14 bases left between them. Here the CDR3 reads CASSLGDAGTAKNIQYF. The DNA of the CDR3 is TGTGCCAGCAGCTTAGGGGACGCGGGGACCGCCAAAAACATTCAGTACTTC.

This clone was seen more than once but under ten times. The chain is built from TRBV7-2 and TRBJ2-5; 11 bases map to TRBD1. This CDR3 has 16 amino acids. CDR1 SGHTA and CDR2 FQGNSA come from the germline V gene. Unmatched junction bases numbered 9, after V lost 5 bases and J lost 4 bases. DNA for the CDR3: TGTGCCAGCAGCCTCCGAGGACAGGGGGCCTTAGAGACCCAGTACTTC. Its protein is CASSLRGQGALETQYF. The full variable domain, completed using reference TRBV7-2 and TRBJ2-5, is GAGVSQSPSNKVTEKGKDVELRCDPISGHTALYWYRQSLGQGLEFLIYFQGNSAPDKSGLPSDRFSAERTGGSVSTLTIQRTQQEDSAVYLCASSLRGQGALETQYFGPGTRLLVL.